One and the same sample provided the 21 T cell receptor beta chains below, sequenced in a study of glioma-infiltrating T cells. Amplification of TCR alpha and beta CDR3 regions from RNA used iRepertoire nested multiplex PCR. TCRdb reanalysed the multiplex PCR reads using MiXCR and keeps one entry per CDR3 protein. Seen here are approximately 93,000 distinct CDR3 sequences, around 40% observed once, and the top ten hold less than 45%. Specimen: glioma tissue, nonneoplastic brain tissue, or PBMCs (not recorded which). The receptors derive from a human donor with low-grade glioma or glioblastoma, undergoing nonglioma brain surgery, or in good health (not recorded which).

As regards this clonotype: This sequence may be a read error, since a much larger clone differs from it by one base. The J gene is TRBJ1-4, the V gene TRBV4-1; no firm D call. CDR1 is MGHRA, CDR2 YSYEKL, per germline. The CDR3 is 14 amino acids. The chain's CDR3 is CASSLTTTSEKLFF. CDR3 DNA sequence: TGCGCCAGCAGTTTGACAACAACTAGTGAAAAACTGTTTTTT.

The chain is built from TRBV7-9 and TRBJ2-7; D ambiguous. Looked up from germline, CDR1 is SEHNR and CDR2 is FQNEAQ (reference sequence). The V end was cut by 4 bases, the J end by 0 bases, with 10 bases between. The CDR3 is 14 amino acids. The CDR3 loop is CASSSIGSSYEQYF. For the CDR3, the DNA is TGTGCCAGCAGCTCGATAGGGTCCTCCTACGAGCAGTACTTC. The full variable domain, in which reference TRBV7-9 and TRBJ2-7 provide the parts outside the CDR3, is DTGVSQNPRHKITKRGQNVTFRCDPISEHNRLYWYRQTLGQGPEFLTYFQNEAQLEKSRLLSDRFSAERPKGSFSTLEIQRTEQGDSAMYLCASSSIGSSYEQYFGPGTRLTVT.

This clonotype came up many times. CDR3 loop: CSARSTSGSQNEQFF. The CDR3 DNA sequence: TGCAGTGCTCGATCTACTAGCGGGAGCCAGAATGAGCAGTTCTTC. The genes are TRBV20-1 and TRBJ2-1; 11 nucleotides align to TRBD2. Germline trimming cut 5 bases from V and 7 bases from J; bases unmatched to any gene: 10. Germline lookup yields CDR1 DFQATT and CDR2 SNEGSKA (reference sequence). This CDR3 spans 15 amino acids.

This clonotype was seen at least ten times. The CDR3 is CASSLGRGDNEQFF. CDR3 DNA sequence: TGTGCCAGCAGCTTGGGGCGGGGGGACAATGAGCAGTTCTTC. The V call is TRBV5-4, the J call TRBJ2-1, with 8 nucleotides matching TRBD2. Germline trimming cut 0 bases from V and 5 bases from J; bases unmatched to any gene: 1. The CDR3 is made up of 14 amino acids. CDR1 is SGHNT, CDR2 YYREEE, per germline (reference sequence).

This clonotype was detected ten times or more. This rearrangement joins TRBV19 to TRBJ1-4; no definite D call. Germline assignment: CDR1 LNHDA and CDR2 SQIVND (reference sequence). The CDR3 extends over 13 amino acids. V shed 4 bases and J shed 3 bases, with 6 bases lying between them. In DNA form, the CDR3 reads TGTGCCAGTAGTACCGGGGCTAATGAAAAACTGTTTTTT. Its protein product is CASSTGANEKLFF.

There are many counts of this clonotype. DNA of the CDR3: TGTGCCAGTACCCATTCCCTGGGACACTATAAAATTCATGAGCAGTTCTTC. It yields the protein CASTHSLGHYKIHEQFF. This chain uses TRBV19 with TRBJ2-1, with D possibly being TRBD1 (6 bases). The CDR3 has 17 amino acids. The germline V gene has CDR1 LNHDA and CDR2 SQIVND (reference sequence). The ends were cut back, 7 bases at V and 8 bases at J, with 27 bases in the middle.

The chain recombines TRBV2 with TRBJ2-5; D possibly corresponds to TRBD1 (6 bases). Germline CDR1 reads SNHLY; CDR2 reads FYNNEI. There are 14 residues in the CDR3. Trimming took 1 base from V and 5 from J, leaving 11 bases between them. The CDR3 DNA follows: TGTGCCAGCAGTGAAGATTTGCAGGGGGAGACCCAGTACTTC. As protein: CASSEDLQGETQYF.

As for this clonotype: The junction differs from germline at one of its ends, possibly a read error. V gene TRBV14 combines with J gene TRBJ1-1; no definite D call. The CDR3 spans 14 residues. CDR1 is SGHDN, CDR2 FVKESK, per germline. The CDR3 is CYSRQDLGITESFF. The CDR3, as DNA: TGTTACAGCCGCCAAGATCTGGGAATCACTGAATCTTTCTTT. Together with reference TRBV14 and TRBJ1-1, the CDR3 gives the full variable domain: EAGVTQFPSHSVIEKGQTVTLRCDPISGHDNLYWYRRVMGKEIKFLLHFVKESKQDESGMPNNRFLAERTGGTYSTLKVQPAELEDSGVYFCYSRQDLGITESFFGQGTRLTVV.

This clonotype appeared many times. V and J are TRBV20-1 and TRBJ1-1; possibly TRBD1 for D (5 bases). Trimming took 6 bases from V and 1 from J, leaving 12 bases between them. This CDR3 comprises 13 residues. Per germline, CDR1 DFQATT and CDR2 SNEGSKA (reference sequence). The CDR3 nucleotides read TGCAGTGCGGCCCAGGGTCGGAACACTGAAGCTTTCTTT. Translated: CSAAQGRNTEAFF.

This chain joins TRBV5-1 and TRBJ2-5; D is perhaps TRBD1 (6 bases). V was pared by 0 bases and J by 4 bases, with 13 bases between. The CDR3 has 15 amino acids. Germline CDR1 SGHRS, CDR2 YFSETQ. The DNA for the CDR3 is TGCGCCAGCAGCTTGGAGGGCCAGGGGCGAGAGACCCAGTACTTC. Encoded protein: CASSLEGQGRETQYF.

Many counts were recorded for this clonotype. The rearrangement uses TRBV20-1 and TRBJ2-1, with a tentative D call TRBD1 (5 bases). Trimming removed 5 bases from V and 2 bases from J, with 13 bases in between. The CDR3 sequence is 14 residues long. CDR1 is DFQATT, CDR2 SNEGSKA, per germline (reference sequence). The CDR3 DNA sequence: TGCAGTGCTGCCGACAGAGACACCTACAATGAGCAGTTCTTC. Translated, it gives CSAADRDTYNEQFF.

In its sample, this clonotype was seen once. Just one base apart from a much larger clone, this may be a read error. The chain joins TRBV7-2 to TRBJ2-3; no firm D call. The CDR3 loop spans 19 amino acids. Germline V gene lookup returns CDR1 SGHTA and CDR2 FQGNSA. Trimming pared 6 bases from V and 2 bases from J, leaving 27 bases between. CDR3 loop: CASRSVSLVATILTDTQYF. CDR3 nucleotides: TGTGCCAGCAGGTCCGTGTCCCTAGTTGCGACGATTCTCACAGATACGCAGTATTTT.

In this sample, this clonotype turned up once. One end of the junction does not line up with germline, which may come from a read error. This rearrangement joins TRBV6-1 to TRBJ2-5; D unclear. The CDR3 contains 13 residues. Per the germline V gene, CDR1 is MNHNS and CDR2 is SASEGT. The CDR3 nucleotides read TGTTCCAGCATTTATTACGATCGAGAGACCCAGTACTTC. It yields the protein CSSIYYDRETQYF.

About this clonotype: A much larger clone lies one base from this, so it may be a read error. The chain has TRBV20-1 and TRBJ1-2; D unresolved. The germline V gene has CDR1 DFQATT and CDR2 SNEGSKA (reference sequence). The CDR3 totals 12 residues. This CDR3 is CGAMGGNYDYTF. Written as DNA, the CDR3 is TGCGGTGCTATGGGCGGGAACTATGACTACACCTTC.

This clonotype appeared many times. V usage is TRBV10-3 and J usage is TRBJ1-1; D gene uncertain. This CDR3 has 14 residues. Germline CDR1 is ENHRY and CDR2 is SYGVKD. The V gene lost 0 bases and the J gene lost 1 base, with 6 bases spanning the gap. The CDR3: CAISESNKNTEAFF. In DNA, the CDR3 is TGTGCCATCAGTGAGTCGAACAAGAACACTGAAGCTTTCTTT.

This clonotype came up many times. V usage is TRBV29-1 and J usage is TRBJ2-2, with no clear D. Germline V gene sequence: CDR1 SQVTM, CDR2 ANQGSEA. The CDR3 length is 12 residues. Trimming left V 4 bases short and J 6 bases short, with 9 bases between. In DNA, the CDR3 is TGCAGCGTTGCCCCCTCCCCCGGGGAGCTGTTTTTT. Protein sequence: CSVAPSPGELFF.

J is TRBJ2-7 and V is TRBV7-3, with 11 bases matching TRBD2. The CDR3 has 16 residues. Looked up from germline, CDR1 is SGHTA and CDR2 is FQGTGA. V shed 0 bases and J 2 bases; nucleotides not matched to a gene: 3. In DNA, the CDR3 is TGTGCCAGCAGCTTAACTAGCGGGGGGGCCGCCTACGAGCAGTACTTC. Translating it yields CASSLTSGGAAYEQYF.

This clonotype was seen a single time. One junction end does not reproduce the germline sequence, and a read error may be involved. The chain is built from TRBV15 and TRBJ2-1, with 12 bases that match TRBD2. Judging by the DNA end, TRBJ2-7 fits better; the J call may be wrong. The CDR3 length is 18 residues. CDR1 and CDR2 (germline): LNHNV, YYDKDF (reference sequence). The CDR3 bases are TGTGCCAACAGCAGAGGTGGACTAGCGGGAAGGCGGAACAATGAGCAGTACTTC. Translating gives CANSRGGLAGRRNNEQYF.

There are many counts of this clonotype. The J gene is TRBJ2-7, the V gene TRBV7-2, with TRBD1 identical over 7 bases. Germline values: CDR1 SGHTA, CDR2 FQGNSA. With V trimmed by 3 bases and J by 3 bases, 5 bases remained unmatched. The CDR3 covers 14 residues. The CDR3: CASSFPDRRYEQYF. The CDR3 DNA follows: TGTGCCAGCAGCTTCCCGGACAGGCGCTACGAGCAGTACTTC.

This clonotype appeared many times. This chain uses TRBV20-1 with TRBJ1-1; no reliable D call. The ends were cut back, 0 bases at V and 6 bases at J, with 11 bases in the middle. Germline CDR1 reads DFQATT; CDR2 reads SNEGSKA (reference sequence). CDR3 length equals 13 residues. CDR3 residues: CSARDHLKPEAFF. CDR3 bases: TGCAGTGCTAGAGATCACCTAAAACCTGAAGCTTTCTTT.

The chain couples TRBV6-2 or TRBV6-3 to TRBJ2-2; tentatively, D is TRBD2 (6 bases). Germline assignment: CDR1 MNHEY and CDR2 SVGEGT. V gave up 6 bases and J gave up 7 bases, with 18 bases separating them. This CDR3 is built from 15 residues. CDR3 nucleotide sequence: TGTGCCAGCAGCACAGAAGGAGGGCCCGACGGGGAGCTGTTTTTT. Translation: CASSTEGGPDGELFF.